This T cell receptor beta chain appears in the sequencing data of a study of post-analysis software for immune sequencing data (dated by TCRdb to 2015 to 2017). At the level of the whole study: Recorded disease courses included relapsing-remitting, secondary progressive and progressive-relapsing multiple sclerosis, with some patients lacking subtype annotation. A subset of samples was prepared in parallel using single-end sample barcoding, then pooled and co-amplified after Illumina adapter ligation. The patient repertoires were set against approximately 10 previously published healthy control repertoires from donors whose ages ranged from roughly 6 to 27 years.

The library came from PCR. The run used an Illumina HiSeq 2500. To reduce PCR and sequencing biases, unique molecular identifiers were incorporated into the TCR beta cDNA libraries. Roughly 0.5 million cDNA molecules were obtained per 1 to 10 million input T cells, so each molecule approximated one T cell. The patient libraries were prepared and sequenced using the same protocol as the earlier healthy control dataset. Samples belonging to the same batch were prepared together, multiplexed and sequenced on a shared HiSeq lane. Regarding the original processing steps: MIGEC handled the raw barcoded reads, throwing out single-read molecular identifier groups before consensus assembly and CDR3 extraction. Clonotype tables were post-analysed with VDJtools, normalizing diversity by down-sampling all datasets to the smallest sample size. In repertoire overlap clustering, CDR3 amino acid sequences, but not nucleotide sequences, were matched to correct batch-related cross-sample contamination. In TCRdb, the public reads were trimmed at Q25 with fastp and aligned with MiXCR, with productive beta chains retained. Merged by CDR3 protein, the rows form single entries marked with the most common genes and DNA. The V and J calls follow TCRdb's processing rather than the paper's. Within this sample are some 690,000 distinct CDR3 sequences, with approximately 30% of them counted one time only. The leading ten clones occupy more than 0.55% of the sample.

On the study overall, not on this receptor specifically: A few TRBV segments, including TRBV5-6, TRBV5-1 and TRBV20-1, were significantly more frequent in patients than controls. The multiple sclerosis patient group was slightly younger than the control group. Strong co-clustering of samples prepared in the same batch was shown by direct clustering with F measure, prompting a batch-effect correction. Normalized Chao1 diversity was significantly lower in multiple sclerosis patients than controls, suggesting substantial peripheral T-cell clonal expansion.

TCR beta repertoires were profiled from peripheral blood of roughly twelve young patients with multiple sclerosis to demonstrate the VDJtools post-analysis software. The multiple sclerosis patients were children and adolescents between 6 and 15 years of age. Taken from the germline V gene, the CDR1 and CDR2 loops are SGHDN and FVKESK. Measured from the cysteine to the phenylalanine, the CDR3 is 14 residues long. CDR3 DNA only is kept here, 42 bases in frame from base 1. Only a few counts were recorded for this clonotype. The antigen it binds to is not known. No clone much larger than this one lies a single base away; base qualities are absent.

The TCR originated in a girl between 5 and 17 years old with multiple sclerosis. The chain is made from TRBV14 and TRBJ2-5, and TRBD1 matches 9 of the central bases. The J call may not be correct, given that the DNA end is closer to TRBJ2-7. The sequenced sample was blood. The CDR3 in this case is CASSATGGLSEQYF. The nucleotide sequence reads as follows: TGTGCCAGCAGCGCCACAGGGGGCTTAAGCGAGCAGTACTTC.